This TCR beta chain was identified during a study of T cells expressing NK-cell markers. As for the study in general: It was from sorted CD3+CD56+NKG2C+, CD3+CD56+NKG2C- and CD3+CD56-NKG2C+ T cells that TCR beta repertoires came. There were seven HCMV-seropositive donors and one seronegative donor among the eight sequenced.

The CDR3 runs 13 residues. CDR1 is KGHSH, CDR2 LQKENI, per germline. Overall study findings and caveats: In more than five donors, dominant CD3+CD56+NKG2C+ clones formed about 1.0-7.5% of CD8+ cells.

In the case of this clonotype: The antigen remains undetermined.

The cDNA for TCR beta came from 5'RACE template switching with UMIs. Each CDR3 protein gets one entry in TCRdb, which reprocessed the 5' RACE reads and gives no DNA. This listing includes about 410,000 distinct CDR3 sequences. The chain recombines TRBV18 with TRBJ1-1. The clonotype was recovered from a woman aged 45-59 years in good health. Sequencing was done on a sample of blood T cells: a sorted CD56 or NKG2C T cell subset, CD4+ or CD8+ T cells, or bulk PBMC T cells (not recorded which). The CDR3 sequence: CASSPQGGAEAFF.